This T cell receptor beta chain is from a study of CXCR3-negative and CXCR3-positive naive CD8 T cells. Regarding the study as a whole: It was found that naive subsets had comparable surface CD5, and TCR strength was inferred from TRB CDR3 properties. CXCR3-negative naive cells had less hydrophobic TRB CDR3s than did CXCR3-positive naive cells.

Carrying UMI labels, the TRB cDNA libraries were prepared through 5' RACE. From the 5' RACE reads, TCRdb lists one entry per CDR3 protein and no DNA. The sample data list 120,000 or so distinct CDR3 sequences. CDR3 length: 15 amino acids. Germline CDR1 MGHRA, CDR2 YSYEKL. Regarding this clonotype: Its antigen remains unidentified.

The sample was naive CXCR3+ CD8+ T cells from blood. Subset defined: CD45RO-CCR7+CD27+CD95- naive CD8+ T cells expressing CXCR3 (TNR3+). The chain employs TRBV4-1 and TRBJ1-2; TCRdb gives TRBD1 as the D gene, but with no DNA this cannot be confirmed. This sequence originates from a human donor in good health. Some clones in this sample may be carry-over from other donors' samples. CDR3 protein: CASSQDLGQGYGYTF.